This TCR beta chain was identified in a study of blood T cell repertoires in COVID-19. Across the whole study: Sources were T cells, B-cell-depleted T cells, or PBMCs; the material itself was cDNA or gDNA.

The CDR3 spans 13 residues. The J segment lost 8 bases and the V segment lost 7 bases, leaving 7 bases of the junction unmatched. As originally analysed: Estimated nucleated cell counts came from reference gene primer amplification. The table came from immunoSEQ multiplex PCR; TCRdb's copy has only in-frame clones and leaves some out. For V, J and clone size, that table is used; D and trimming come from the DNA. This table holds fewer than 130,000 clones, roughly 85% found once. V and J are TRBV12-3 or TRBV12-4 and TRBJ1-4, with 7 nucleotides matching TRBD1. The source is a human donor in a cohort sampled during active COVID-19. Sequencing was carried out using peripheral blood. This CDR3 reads CASNLRQGEKLFF. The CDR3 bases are TGTGCCAGCAACCTCAGACAGGGCGAAAAACTGTTTTTT.